This T cell receptor beta chain comes out of a study of T cells after yellow fever vaccination. TCRdb reprocessed the 5' RACE reads with MiXCR, giving one entry per CDR3 protein. The sample holds 250,000 to 350,000 distinct CDR3 sequences, less than 9.5% seen once. CDR1 and CDR2 from the germline V gene are DFQATT and SNEGSKA (reference sequence). The CDR3 runs to 15 residues. Trimming left V 1 base short and J 8 bases short, with 18 bases between. This clonotype was counted between two and nine times. The sequence came from a man aged 18 to 29 who received the YFV17D yellow fever vaccine. This specimen was CD4+ T cells sorted from PBMCs, taken 5 days after the yellow fever booster vaccination. This chain connects TRBV20-1 to TRBJ2-4, with D perhaps given as TRBD1 or TRBD2 (5 bases each). The DNA of the CDR3 is TGCAGTGCTAGAGTTCCGGGGAAGGGGTGGGACATTCAGTACTTC. Protein product: CSARVPGKGWDIQYF.